This entry describes one TCR beta chain. Its matching antigen is unknown. This sample is part of a study of cytomegalovirus exposure and HLA in healthy donors. The CDR3 sequence is 17 residues long. The germline V and J ends were trimmed by 1 base and 5 bases, with 17 bases remaining between them. CDR1 is SEHNR, CDR2 FQNEAQ, per germline (reference sequence). The study ran its PCR with 60 Vbeta and 13 Jbeta primers. TCRdb's table, derived via immunoSEQ multiplex PCR, lists solely in-frame clones and lacks some. The table shows around 200,000 clones, with 70% to 80% occurring only once. Study-wide results and limits: High specificity and sensitivity for cytomegalovirus status were reported for the classifier. Fewer N-insertions (relative to the approximately 700-donor mean) were reportedly seen in an Asian-associated ancestry cluster in a later analysis. Further analysis, carried out later, found HLA-associated TCR beta chains more clonally expanded than equally common other chains.

The gene calls are TRBV7-9 and TRBJ2-2; D possibly corresponds to TRBD2 (6 bases). This TCR came from a woman in her sixties in good health and CMV-seropositive. Sequences were obtained from PBMCs. In DNA form, the CDR3 reads TGTGCCAGCAGCTTAGTCCGCATAGGGAGGAGTACCGGGGAGCTGTTTTTT. This codes for CASSLVRIGRSTGELFF.